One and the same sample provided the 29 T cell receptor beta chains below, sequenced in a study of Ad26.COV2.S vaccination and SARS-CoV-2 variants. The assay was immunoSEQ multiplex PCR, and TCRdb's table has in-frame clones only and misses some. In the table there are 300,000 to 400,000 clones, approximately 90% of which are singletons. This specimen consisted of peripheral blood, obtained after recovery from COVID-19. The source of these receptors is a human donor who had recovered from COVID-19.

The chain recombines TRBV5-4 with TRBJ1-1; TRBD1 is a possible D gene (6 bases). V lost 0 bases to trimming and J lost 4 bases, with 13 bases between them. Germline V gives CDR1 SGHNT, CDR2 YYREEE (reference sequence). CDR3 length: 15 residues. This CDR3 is CASSLVGAQGTEAFF. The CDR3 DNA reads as TGTGCCAGCAGCTTGGTGGGGGCGCAGGGCACTGAAGCTTTCTTT.

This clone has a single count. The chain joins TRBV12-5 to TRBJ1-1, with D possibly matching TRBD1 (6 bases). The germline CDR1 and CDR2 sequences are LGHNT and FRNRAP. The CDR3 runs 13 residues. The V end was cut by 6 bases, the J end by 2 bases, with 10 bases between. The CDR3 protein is CASGPTGNTEAFF. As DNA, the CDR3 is TGTGCTAGTGGCCCGACAGGAAACACTGAAGCTTTCTTT.

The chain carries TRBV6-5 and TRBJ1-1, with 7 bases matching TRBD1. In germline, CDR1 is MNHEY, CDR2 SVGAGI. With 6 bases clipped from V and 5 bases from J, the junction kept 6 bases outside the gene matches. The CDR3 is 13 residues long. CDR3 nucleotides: TGTGCCAGCAGACGGACAGGAGGAACTGAAGCTTTCTTT. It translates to CASRRTGGTEAFF.

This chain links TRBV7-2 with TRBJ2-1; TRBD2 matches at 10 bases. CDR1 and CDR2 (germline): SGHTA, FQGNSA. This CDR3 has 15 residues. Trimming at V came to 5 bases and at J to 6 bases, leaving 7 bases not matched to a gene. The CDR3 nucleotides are TGTGCCAGCAGCCTAAGCGGGGGGGTCAGCAATGAGCAGTTCTTC. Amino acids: CASSLSGGVSNEQFF. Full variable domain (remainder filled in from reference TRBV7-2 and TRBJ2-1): GAGVSQSPSNKVTEKGKDVELRCDPISGHTALYWYRQSLGQGLEFLIYFQGNSAPDKSGLPSDRFSAERTGGSVSTLTIQRTQQEDSAVYLCASSLSGGVSNEQFFGPGTRLTVL.

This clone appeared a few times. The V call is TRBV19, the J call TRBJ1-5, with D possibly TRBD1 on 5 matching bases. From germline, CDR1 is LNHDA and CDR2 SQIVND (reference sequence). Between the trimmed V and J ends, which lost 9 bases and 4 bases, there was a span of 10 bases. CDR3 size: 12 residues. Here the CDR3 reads CASRDGNQPQHF. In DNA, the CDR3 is TGTGCCAGCCGGGACGGTAATCAGCCCCAGCATTTT. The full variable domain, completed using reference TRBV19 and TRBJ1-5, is DGGITQSPKYLFRKEGQNVTLSCEQNLNHDAMYWYRQDPGQGLRLIYYSQIVNDFQKGDIAEGYSVSREKKESFPLTVTSAQKNPTAFYLCASRDGNQPQHFGDGTRLSIL.

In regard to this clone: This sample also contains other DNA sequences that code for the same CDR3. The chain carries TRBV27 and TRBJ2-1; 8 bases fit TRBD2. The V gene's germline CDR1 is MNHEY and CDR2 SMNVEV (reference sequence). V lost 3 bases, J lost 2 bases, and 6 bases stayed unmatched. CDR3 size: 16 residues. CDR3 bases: TGTGCCAGCAGTTTTACCAGCGGGGGTCCCTACAATGAGCAGTTCTTC. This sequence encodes CASSFTSGGPYNEQFF.

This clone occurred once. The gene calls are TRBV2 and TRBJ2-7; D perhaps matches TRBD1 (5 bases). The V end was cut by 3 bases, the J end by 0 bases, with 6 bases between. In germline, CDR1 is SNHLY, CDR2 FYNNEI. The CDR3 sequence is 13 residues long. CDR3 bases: TGTGCCAGCAGTGACAGGGACTCCTACGAGCAGTACTTC. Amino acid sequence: CASSDRDSYEQYF. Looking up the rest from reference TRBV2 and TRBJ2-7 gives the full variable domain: EPEVTQTPSHQVTQMGQEVILRCVPISNHLYFYWYRQILGQKVEFLVSFYNNEISEKSEIFDDQFSVERPDGSNFTLKIRSTKLEDSAMYFCASSDRDSYEQYFGPGTRLTVT.

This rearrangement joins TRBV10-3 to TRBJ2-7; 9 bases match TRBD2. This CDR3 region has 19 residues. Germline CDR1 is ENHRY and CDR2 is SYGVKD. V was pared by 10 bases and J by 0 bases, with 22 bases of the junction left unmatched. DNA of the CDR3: TGTGCCACCAACACTGGGGTTGCGGGGGGGCAACAAAACTCCTACGAGCAGTACTTC. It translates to CATNTGVAGGQQNSYEQYF.

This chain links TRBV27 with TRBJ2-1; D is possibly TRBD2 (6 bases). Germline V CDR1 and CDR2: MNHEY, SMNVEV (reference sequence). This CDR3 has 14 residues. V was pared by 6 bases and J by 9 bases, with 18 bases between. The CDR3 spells CASRRGTERGEQFF. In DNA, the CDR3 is TGTGCCAGCAGAAGAGGGACTGAACGGGGTGAGCAGTTCTTC.

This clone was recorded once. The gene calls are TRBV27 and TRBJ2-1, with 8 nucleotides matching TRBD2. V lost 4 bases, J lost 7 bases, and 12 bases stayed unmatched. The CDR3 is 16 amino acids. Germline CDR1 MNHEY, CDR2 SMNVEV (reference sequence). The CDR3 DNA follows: TGTGCCAGCAGTTCGCCTGGGCGGGGGGTTCGAAATGAGCAGTTCTTC. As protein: CASSSPGRGVRNEQFF.

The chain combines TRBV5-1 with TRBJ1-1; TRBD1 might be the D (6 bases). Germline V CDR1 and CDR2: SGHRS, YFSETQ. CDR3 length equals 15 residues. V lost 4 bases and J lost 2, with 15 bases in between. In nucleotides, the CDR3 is TGCGCCAGCAGCCATCGACAGGCCACAAACACTGAAGCTTTCTTT. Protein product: CASSHRQATNTEAFF.

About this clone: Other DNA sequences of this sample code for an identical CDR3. CDR3 residues: CATSRDRGSGANVLTF. The CDR3 nucleotides read TGTGCCACCAGCAGAGATCGGGGCTCTGGGGCCAACGTCCTGACTTTC. V gene TRBV15 combines with J gene TRBJ2-6; TRBD2 might be the D (5 bases). CDR1 is LNHNV, CDR2 YYDKDF, per germline (reference sequence). The CDR3 spans 16 residues. V dropped 0 bases and J dropped 0 bases, with 6 bases sitting between them.

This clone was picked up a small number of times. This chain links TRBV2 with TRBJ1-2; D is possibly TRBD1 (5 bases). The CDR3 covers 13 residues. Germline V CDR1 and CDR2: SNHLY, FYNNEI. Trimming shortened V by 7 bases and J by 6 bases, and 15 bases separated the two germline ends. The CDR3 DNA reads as TGTGCCAGCACCCCGGGAGGGGCGAATGGCTACACCTTC. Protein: CASTPGGANGYTF.

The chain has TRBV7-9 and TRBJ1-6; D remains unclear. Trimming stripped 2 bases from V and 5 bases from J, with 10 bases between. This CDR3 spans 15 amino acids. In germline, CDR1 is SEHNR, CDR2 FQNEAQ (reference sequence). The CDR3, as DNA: TGTGCCAGCAGCTTAAGGGCGCCAGATAATTCACCCCTCCACTTT. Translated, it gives CASSLRAPDNSPLHF.

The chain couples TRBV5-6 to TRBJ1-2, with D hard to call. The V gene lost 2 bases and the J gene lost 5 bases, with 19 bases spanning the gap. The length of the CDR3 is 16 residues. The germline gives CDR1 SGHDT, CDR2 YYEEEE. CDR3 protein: CASSLRLGIQTYGYTF. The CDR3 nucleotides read TGTGCCAGCAGCTTACGTTTAGGCATCCAGACGTATGGCTACACCTTC. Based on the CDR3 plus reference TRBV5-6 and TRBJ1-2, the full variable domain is DAGVTQSPTHLIKTRGQQVTLRCSPKSGHDTVSWYQQALGQGPQFIFQYYEEEERQRGNFPDRFSGHQFPNYSSELNVNALLLGDSALYLCASSLRLGIQTYGYTFGSGTRLTVV.

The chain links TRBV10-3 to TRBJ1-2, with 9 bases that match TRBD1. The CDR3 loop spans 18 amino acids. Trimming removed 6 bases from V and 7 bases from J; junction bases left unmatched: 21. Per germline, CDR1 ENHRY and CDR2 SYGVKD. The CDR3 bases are TGTGCCATCAGCGAAGGGCCGGGACAGGGAGGAAGGCTTATTGGCTACACCTTC. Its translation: CAISEGPGQGGRLIGYTF.

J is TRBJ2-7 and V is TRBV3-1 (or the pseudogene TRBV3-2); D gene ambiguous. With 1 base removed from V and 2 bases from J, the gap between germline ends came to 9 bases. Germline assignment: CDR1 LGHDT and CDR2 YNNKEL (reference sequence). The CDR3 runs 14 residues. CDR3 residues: CASSQGQVTYEQYF. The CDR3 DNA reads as TGTGCCAGCAGCCAAGGTCAGGTCACCTACGAGCAGTACTTC.

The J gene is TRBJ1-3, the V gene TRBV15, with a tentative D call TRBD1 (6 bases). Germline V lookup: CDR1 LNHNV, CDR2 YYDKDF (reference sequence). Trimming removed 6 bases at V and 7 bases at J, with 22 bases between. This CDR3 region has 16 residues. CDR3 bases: TGTGCCACCAGTCAAACCACCCGGACAGTCTCCAACACCATATATTTT. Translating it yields CATSQTTRTVSNTIYF.

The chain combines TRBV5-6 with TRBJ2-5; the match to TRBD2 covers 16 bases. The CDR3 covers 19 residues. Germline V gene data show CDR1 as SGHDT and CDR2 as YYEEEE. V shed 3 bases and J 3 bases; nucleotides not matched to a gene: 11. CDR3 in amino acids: CASSWGLAGGQVAEETQYF. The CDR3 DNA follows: TGTGCCAGCAGCTGGGGACTAGCGGGGGGGCAGGTGGCAGAAGAGACCCAGTACTTC.

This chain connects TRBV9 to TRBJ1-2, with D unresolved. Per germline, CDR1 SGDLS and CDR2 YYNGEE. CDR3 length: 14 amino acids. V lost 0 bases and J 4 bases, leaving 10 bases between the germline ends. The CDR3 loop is CASSVDDATYGYTF. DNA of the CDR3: TGTGCCAGCAGCGTAGATGATGCTACCTATGGCTACACCTTC.

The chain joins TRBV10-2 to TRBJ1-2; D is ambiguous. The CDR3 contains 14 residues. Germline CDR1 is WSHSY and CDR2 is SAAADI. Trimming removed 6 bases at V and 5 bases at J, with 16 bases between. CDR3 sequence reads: CASSRNPGLYGYTF. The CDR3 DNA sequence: TGCGCCAGCAGCCGGAACCCCGGCCTGTATGGCTACACCTTC.

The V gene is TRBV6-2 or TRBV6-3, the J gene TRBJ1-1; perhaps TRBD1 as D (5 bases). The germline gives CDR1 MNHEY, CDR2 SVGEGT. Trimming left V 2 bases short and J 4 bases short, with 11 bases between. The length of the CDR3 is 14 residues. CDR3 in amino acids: CASSYGGISTEAFF. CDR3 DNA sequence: TGTGCCAGCAGTTACGGGGGGATTTCCACTGAAGCTTTCTTT.

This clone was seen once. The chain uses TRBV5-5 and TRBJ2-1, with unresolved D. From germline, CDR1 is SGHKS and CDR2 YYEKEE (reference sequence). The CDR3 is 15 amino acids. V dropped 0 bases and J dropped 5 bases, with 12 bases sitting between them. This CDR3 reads CASSLGRVLDNEQFF. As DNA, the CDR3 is TGTGCCAGCAGCTTGGGTAGGGTCCTTGACAATGAGCAGTTCTTC.

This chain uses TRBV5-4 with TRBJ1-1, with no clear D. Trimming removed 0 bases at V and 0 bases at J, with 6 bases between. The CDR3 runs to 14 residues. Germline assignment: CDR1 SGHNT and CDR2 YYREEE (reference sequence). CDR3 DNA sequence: TGTGCCAGCAGCTTGGACCTAATGAACACTGAAGCTTTCTTT. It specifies CASSLDLMNTEAFF.

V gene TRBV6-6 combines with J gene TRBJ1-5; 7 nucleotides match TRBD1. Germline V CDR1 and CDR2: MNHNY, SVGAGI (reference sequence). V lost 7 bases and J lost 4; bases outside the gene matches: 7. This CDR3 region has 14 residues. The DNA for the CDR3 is TGTGCCAGCACCCCGGGACAGCTAAATCAGCCCCAGCATTTT. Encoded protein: CASTPGQLNQPQHF.

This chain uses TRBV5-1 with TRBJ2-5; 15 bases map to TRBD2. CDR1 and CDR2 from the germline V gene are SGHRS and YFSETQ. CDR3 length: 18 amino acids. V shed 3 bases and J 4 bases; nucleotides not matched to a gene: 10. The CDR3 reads CASSSGLAGGPSGETQYF. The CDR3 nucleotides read TGCGCCAGCAGCTCAGGACTAGCGGGGGGGCCGAGTGGAGAGACCCAGTACTTC.

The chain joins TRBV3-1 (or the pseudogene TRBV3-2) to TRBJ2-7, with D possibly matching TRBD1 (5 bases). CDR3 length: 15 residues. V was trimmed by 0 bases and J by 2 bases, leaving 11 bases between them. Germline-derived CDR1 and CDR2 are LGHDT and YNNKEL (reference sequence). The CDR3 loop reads CASSQDKRGTYEQYF. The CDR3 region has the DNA TGTGCCAGCAGCCAAGATAAAAGGGGAACCTACGAGCAGTACTTC.

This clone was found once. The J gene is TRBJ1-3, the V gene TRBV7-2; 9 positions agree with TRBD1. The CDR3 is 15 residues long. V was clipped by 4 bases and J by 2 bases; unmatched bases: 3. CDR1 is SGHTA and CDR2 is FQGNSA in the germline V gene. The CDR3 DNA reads TGTGCCAGCAGCTCCAGACAGGGGGCTGGAAACACCATATATTTT. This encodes CASSSRQGAGNTIYF. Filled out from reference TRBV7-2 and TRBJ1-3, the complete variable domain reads GAGVSQSPSNKVTEKGKDVELRCDPISGHTALYWYRQSLGQGLEFLIYFQGNSAPDKSGLPSDRFSAERTGGSVSTLTIQRTQQEDSAVYLCASSSRQGAGNTIYFGEGSWLTVV.

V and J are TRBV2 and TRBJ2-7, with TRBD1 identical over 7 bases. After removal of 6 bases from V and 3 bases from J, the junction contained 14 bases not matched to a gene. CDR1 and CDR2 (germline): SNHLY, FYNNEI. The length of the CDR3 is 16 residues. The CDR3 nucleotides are TGTGCCAGCAGCTCTCAGGGGGTTCGAGTGAGCTACGAGCAGTACTTC. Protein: CASSSQGVRVSYEQYF.